This T cell receptor beta chain was profiled in a study of identical twins. The authors used template switching to add a universal primer site and gave cDNA unique molecular identifiers. TCRdb fed the 5' RACE reads into MiXCR, producing one record per CDR3 protein. The table records fewer than 900,000 distinct CDR3 sequences, 21% of them present only once. Germline lookup yields CDR1 DFQATT and CDR2 SNEGSKA (reference sequence). The CDR3 is 15 amino acids. The ends lost 3 bases at V and 3 bases at J; junction bases unmatched: 6. In this sample, this clonotype turned up a few times. This same sample was also part of a study on T cells expressing NK-cell markers. This second report adds: Several donors' CD3+CD56-NKG2C+ cells were dominated by the same clonotypes.

The TCR sequence derives from a woman in her late teens or twenties in good health. The chain joins TRBV20-1 to TRBJ2-2, with 8 bases lining up with TRBD1. The sequenced sample consisted of PBMCs. CDR3: CSARTGAADTGELFF. As DNA, the CDR3 is TGCAGTGCTAGGACAGGGGCCGCCGACACCGGGGAGCTGTTTTTT.